What follows are 14 T cell receptor beta chains derived from one specimen sequenced in a study of blood T cell repertoires in COVID-19. Produced via immunoSEQ multiplex PCR; TCRdb's table is partial and in-frame only. The repertoire holds a few hundred thousand clones, with about 85% as singletons. The sequencing input was peripheral blood. These receptors originate from a man younger than 35 with active or convalescent COVID-19.

The genes are TRBV1 and TRBJ1-1; the DNA was not used to check the table's D call, TRBD1. TRBV1 is a pseudogene segment. The CDR3 loop spans 16 amino acids. Here the CDR3 reads CTSIDIDRVGDTEAFF. CDR3 sequence (DNA): TGCACCAGCATCGACATAGACAGGGTTGGAGACACTGAAGCTTTCTTT.

The chain combines TRBV9 with TRBJ2-7, with D perhaps matching TRBD2 (5 bases). The CDR3 length is 13 residues. Germline V CDR1 and CDR2: SGDLS, YYNGEE. V was trimmed by 5 bases and J by 3 bases, leaving 12 bases between them. CDR3 sequence reads: CASSAGNNYEQYF. Here the CDR3 DNA reads TGTGCCAGCAGTGCCGGGAACAACTACGAGCAGTACTTC.

The V call is TRBV5-1, the J call TRBJ2-1; TRBD2 might be the D (5 bases). There are 15 residues in the CDR3. With 2 bases removed from V and 6 bases from J, the gap between germline ends came to 15 bases. The V gene's germline CDR1 is SGHRS and CDR2 YFSETQ. The CDR3 spells CASSFGIATTNEQFF. The CDR3 DNA is TGCGCCAGCAGCTTCGGCATAGCGACTACCAATGAGCAGTTCTTC.

The chain uses TRBV2 and TRBJ1-1, with D possibly TRBD1 on 6 matching bases. The CDR3 extends over 11 amino acids. CDR1 and CDR2 from the germline V gene are SNHLY and FYNNEI. Trimming cost V 10 bases and J 6 bases, with 12 bases left between them. The CDR3 sequence: CAKVGGAEAFF. The CDR3 coding sequence is TGTGCCAAGGTTGGGGGCGCTGAAGCTTTCTTT.

The genes are TRBV18 and TRBJ2-7; TRBD1 matches at 11 bases. Germline CDR1 KGHSH, CDR2 LQKENI. V was pared by 5 bases and J by 2 bases, with 11 bases of the junction left unmatched. The CDR3 has 17 residues. For the CDR3, the DNA is TGTGCCAGCTCAACGAGGACAGGGGGCGGCGCGACCTACGAGCAGTACTTC. This translates into CASSTRTGGGATYEQYF.

V and J are TRBV28 and TRBJ2-7; 9 bases map to TRBD1. V lost 6 bases and J lost 3; bases outside the gene matches: 6. Germline lookup yields CDR1 MDHEN and CDR2 SYDVKM. The CDR3 runs to 14 residues. The CDR3 DNA follows: TGTGCCAGCAGGCGGGGACAGGGAGTCTACGAGCAGTACTTC. Its translation: CASRRGQGVYEQYF.

The chain recombines TRBV28 with TRBJ1-1, with unresolved D. The CDR3 length is 16 residues. In germline, CDR1 is MDHEN, CDR2 SYDVKM. Trimming shortened V by 5 bases and J by 1 base, and 17 bases separated the two germline ends. The CDR3 DNA follows: TGTGCCAGCAGTATAGACTATTCGCTCCCGAACACTGAAGCTTTCTTT. Residues: CASSIDYSLPNTEAFF.

This chain uses TRBV28 with TRBJ1-2; TRBD1 might be the D (5 bases). CDR1 and CDR2 from the germline V gene are MDHEN and SYDVKM. Trimming took 3 bases from V and 2 from J, leaving 13 bases between them. The CDR3 spans 15 residues. DNA for the CDR3: TGTGCCAGCAGTTTCTCCGGGACTATGAACTATGGCTACACCTTC. Its translation: CASSFSGTMNYGYTF.

The chain joins TRBV7-9 to TRBJ2-4, with D maybe TRBD2 (5 bases). In germline, CDR1 is SEHNR, CDR2 FQNEAQ (reference sequence). This CDR3 comprises 14 residues. Trimming took off 4 bases at V and 8 bases at J, with 15 bases between the two ends. DNA for the CDR3: TGTGCCAGCAGCTCGACCCTCGGGGTGGACATTCAGTACTTC. Protein product: CASSSTLGVDIQYF.

This clone was seen only once. The chain employs TRBV28 and TRBJ2-3; 12 bases fit TRBD2. Germline V gives CDR1 MDHEN, CDR2 SYDVKM. The CDR3 runs to 18 residues. Trimming took 2 bases from V and 2 from J; bases not matched to a gene: 8. The CDR3 is CASSLPKLAGGPTDTQYF. DNA of the CDR3: TGTGCCAGCAGTTTACCCAAACTAGCGGGAGGCCCCACAGATACGCAGTATTTT.

The chain links TRBV29-1 to TRBJ1-1; D perhaps matches TRBD1 (5 bases). Germline lookup yields CDR1 SQVTM and CDR2 ANQGSEA. This CDR3 comprises 13 residues. The V gene lost 4 bases and the J gene lost 1 base, with 10 bases spanning the gap. The CDR3 loop reads CSVGSGPNTEAFF. The CDR3 DNA sequence: TGCAGCGTTGGTTCAGGGCCGAACACTGAAGCTTTCTTT.

The J gene is TRBJ2-7, the V gene TRBV12-3 or TRBV12-4, with D possibly matching TRBD2 (6 bases). The V end lost 2 bases, the J end lost 7 bases, and 9 bases lay between the germline ends. CDR3 size: 12 residues. In DNA, the CDR3 is TGTGCCAGCAGTTTAAACCGGGGGGAGCAGTACTTC. It codes for CASSLNRGEQYF.

The chain joins TRBV18 to TRBJ2-3; TRBD1 matches at 7 bases. CDR1 is KGHSH, CDR2 LQKENI, per germline. V was pared by 3 bases and J by 7 bases, with 4 bases of the junction left unmatched. The CDR3 is 13 residues long. As DNA, the CDR3 is TGTGCCAGCTCACCTAAACAGGGGAATACGCAGTATTTT. Residues: CASSPKQGNTQYF.

The V call is TRBV2, the J call TRBJ2-7, with 9 bases identical to TRBD1. The CDR3 covers 14 residues. The trim removed 6 bases at V and 6 bases at J, leaving 9 bases unmatched. Germline V gives CDR1 SNHLY, CDR2 FYNNEI. In DNA, the CDR3 is TGTGCCAGCAGGAGGGGACAGGGACTACCCGAGCAGTACTTC. It specifies CASRRGQGLPEQYF.